The 31 T cell receptor beta chains presented below share a single source sample, sequenced in a study of T cell repertoires in cytomegalovirus infection (dated by TCRdb to the late 2010s). The instrument was an Illumina HiSeq 1500. Using fastp trimming at Q25 and MiXCR clonotype assembly, TCRdb reanalyzed the public sequencing data and kept in-frame beta chains. When rows share a CDR3 protein, they turn into one entry using the most common DNA and genes. Present in this sample are over 150,000 distinct CDR3 sequences, about a sixth of which were seen just once. In total, the top ten clones hold approximately 25% of the sample. The specimen sequenced was CD8+ T cells from PBMCs. The source is a human donor in good health (CMV status not recorded). Some clones in this sample may be carry-over from other donors' samples.

The table lists this clonotype with a few counts. The rearrangement uses TRBV13 and TRBJ1-2; 7 positions agree with TRBD1. The CDR3 has 15 residues. The ends lost 5 bases at V and 4 bases at J; junction bases unmatched: 10. Germline V CDR1 and CDR2: PRHDT, FYEKMQ (reference sequence). CDR3 sequence: CASSPGQGVIYGYTF. CDR3 in DNA: TGTGCCAGCAGCCCTGGCCAGGGGGTAATCTATGGCTACACCTTC.

This clonotype was counted at least ten times. The chain has TRBV7-2 and TRBJ2-3; TRBD2 might be the D (5 bases). The CDR3 has 16 residues. Trimming left V 3 bases short and J 0 bases short, with 13 bases between. Germline V CDR1 and CDR2: SGHTA, FQGNSA. The CDR3: CASSFGEPSSTDTQYF. CDR3 sequence (DNA): TGTGCCAGCAGCTTCGGGGAACCGTCTAGCACAGATACGCAGTATTTT.

The chain combines TRBV29-1 with TRBJ2-1; D possibly corresponds to TRBD1 (6 bases). The germline gives CDR1 SQVTM, CDR2 ANQGSEA. This CDR3 spans 17 amino acids. The V end lost 6 bases, the J end lost 4 bases, and 25 bases lay between the germline ends. CDR3 protein: CSVPDRSTHRGYNEQFF. In nucleotides, the CDR3 is TGCAGCGTGCCCGACAGGAGCACACATAGAGGGTACAATGAGCAGTTCTTC.

The chain joins TRBV11-1 to TRBJ2-7; D call uncertain. Germline V CDR1 and CDR2: SGHAT, FQDESV (reference sequence). V dropped 5 bases and J dropped 2 bases, with 16 bases sitting between them. CDR3 size: 15 residues. The chain's CDR3 is CASSPWTASTYEQYF. The CDR3 bases are TGTGCCAGCAGCCCTTGGACGGCCTCTACCTACGAGCAGTACTTC.

Many counts were recorded for this clonotype. The genes are TRBV5-5 and TRBJ2-6; 10 bases are shared with TRBD1. CDR1 is SGHKS and CDR2 is YYEKEE in the germline V gene (reference sequence). V was pared by 2 bases and J by 3 bases, with 11 bases of the junction left unmatched. There are 19 residues in the CDR3. CDR3 bases: TGTGCCAGCAGCTTTACCGGGACAGGGGAGGTGGTTGGGGCCAACGTCCTGACTTTC. Translated: CASSFTGTGEVVGANVLTF.

This clonotype showed up just a few times. The chain's CDR3 is CASRGQALRLDNEQFF. CDR3 coding DNA: TGTGCCAGCAGAGGACAGGCCTTACGTCTCGACAATGAGCAGTTCTTC. The rearrangement uses TRBV6-2 or TRBV6-3 and TRBJ2-1, with TRBD1 matching 7 bases. CDR3 length equals 16 residues. Germline V gene data show CDR1 as MNHEY and CDR2 as SVGEGT. V lost 6 bases, J lost 5 bases, and 13 bases stayed unmatched.

The CDR3 bases are TGTGCCAGCAGTTTAATTGGGCCCCTCACAGATACGCAGTATTTT. It encodes CASSLIGPLTDTQYF. J is TRBJ2-3 and V is TRBV27; D unclear. Trimming removed 2 bases at V and 2 bases at J, with 11 bases between. CDR3 length equals 15 residues. Germline CDR1 reads MNHEY; CDR2 reads SMNVEV (reference sequence).

The rearrangement joins TRBV7-9 to TRBJ2-3; 11 nucleotides align to TRBD2. Germline V lookup: CDR1 SEHNR, CDR2 FQNEAQ (reference sequence). V shed 11 bases and J 5 bases; nucleotides not matched to a gene: 15. The CDR3 is 16 amino acids. The CDR3 region is CASLGLLAGVIDTQYF. Here the CDR3 DNA reads TGTGCCTCCTTGGGCCTACTAGCGGGGGTGATAGATACGCAGTATTTT.

The rearrangement joins TRBV28 to TRBJ2-7, with 7 bases lining up with TRBD1. With V trimmed by 5 bases and J by 3 bases, 10 bases remained unmatched. The CDR3 is made up of 15 amino acids. From germline, CDR1 is MDHEN and CDR2 SYDVKM. Here the CDR3 reads CASSPLDRTIYEQYF. The CDR3 DNA reads TGTGCCAGCAGTCCCCTGGACAGGACGATCTACGAGCAGTACTTC.

There are a few counts of this clonotype. This chain joins TRBV6-6 and TRBJ1-3; tentatively, D is TRBD1 (5 bases). Germline V gene sequence: CDR1 MNHNY, CDR2 SVGAGI (reference sequence). V was shortened by 11 bases and J by 11 bases, with 7 bases between the two germline ends. This CDR3 spans 8 amino acids. The CDR3 spells CAQGSIYF. As DNA, the CDR3 is TGTGCCCAGGGTTCCATATATTTT.

This clonotype came up many times. The chain uses TRBV20-1 and TRBJ1-1; D ambiguous. CDR1 is DFQATT, CDR2 SNEGSKA, per germline (reference sequence). Trimming took off 5 bases at V and 0 bases at J, with 10 bases between the two ends. The CDR3 is made up of 13 amino acids. CDR3 residues: CSALNGMNTEAFF. The DNA for the CDR3 is TGCAGTGCTCTCAACGGAATGAACACTGAAGCTTTCTTT.

This CDR3 is CASSYSIRDRELEAFF. In DNA form, the CDR3 reads TGTGCCAGCAGTTACTCGATAAGGGACAGGGAGCTTGAAGCTTTCTTT. The chain uses TRBV6-6 and TRBJ1-1; TRBD1 matches 9 bases. The CDR3 length is 16 residues. Germline CDR1 is MNHNY and CDR2 is SVGAGI (reference sequence). V shed 0 bases and J 7 bases; nucleotides not matched to a gene: 9.

The rearrangement links TRBV9 to TRBJ2-1; 9 nucleotides match TRBD2. The CDR3 has 17 residues. J was trimmed by 7 bases and V by 3 bases; bases with no gene match: 14. Germline assignment: CDR1 SGDLS and CDR2 YYNGEE. The CDR3 is CASSGAGLAGVPNEQFF. The CDR3 DNA follows: TGTGCCAGCAGCGGAGCGGGTTTAGCGGGGGTCCCTAATGAGCAGTTCTTC.

This clonotype occurred a few times. The rearrangement links TRBV4-2 to TRBJ1-5; D not resolved. The germline CDR1 and CDR2 sequences are LGHNA and YNFKEQ. This CDR3 region has 12 residues. Between the trimmed V and J ends, which lost 6 bases and 3 bases, there was a span of 6 bases. The CDR3 DNA is TGTGCCAGCAGAATAGACAATCAGCCCCAGCATTTT. Translated, it gives CASRIDNQPQHF.

On this clonotype itself: The limits of the CDR3 on the DNA are not certain, so only TCRdb's listed CDR3 is given. The V and J genes are TRBV29-1 and TRBJ1-6; the table's D call of TRBD1 was not tested on the DNA. CDR1 is SQVTM and CDR2 is ANQGSEA in the germline V gene. From its first to its last residue, the CDR3 has 12 amino acids. The CDR3 is CSVEVGQGSFHF.

This clonotype occurred a few times. The chain couples TRBV7-2 to TRBJ2-7; TRBD2 agrees at 7 bases. V lost 1 base and J lost 0; bases outside the gene matches: 18. CDR3 length: 20 residues. Looked up from germline, CDR1 is SGHTA and CDR2 is FQGNSA. CDR3 bases: TGTGCCAGCAGCTTAGTCTTGACAAGGAGGAAAGCGGGGCCCTCCTACGAGCAGTACTTC. Translated, it gives CASSLVLTRRKAGPSYEQYF.

The rearrangement links TRBV7-9 to TRBJ1-1, with unresolved D. With 8 bases removed from V and 1 base from J, the gap between germline ends came to 8 bases. The CDR3 is 12 amino acids. In germline, CDR1 is SEHNR, CDR2 FQNEAQ (reference sequence). The CDR3 spells CASREGNTEAFF. The CDR3 coding sequence is TGTGCCAGCCGCGAGGGGAACACTGAAGCTTTCTTT. Combining the CDR3 with reference TRBV7-9 and TRBJ1-1 gives the whole variable domain DTGVSQNPRHKITKRGQNVTFRCDPISEHNRLYWYRQTLGQGPEFLTYFQNEAQLEKSRLLSDRFSAERPKGSFSTLEIQRTEQGDSAMYLCASREGNTEAFFGQGTRLTVV.

This clonotype came up a few times. The chain couples TRBV6-2 or TRBV6-3 to TRBJ2-1, with 8 bases fitting TRBD2. The CDR3 has 16 amino acids. Trimming at V came to 6 bases and at J to 7 bases, leaving 14 bases not matched to a gene. Per the germline V gene, CDR1 is MNHEY and CDR2 is SVGEGT. DNA of the CDR3: TGTGCCAGCAGCAGCATGGGACTAGAGGCGAGGAATGAGCAGTTCTTC. Protein product: CASSSMGLEARNEQFF.

This clonotype was found a few times. The chain has TRBV28 and TRBJ2-7; D ambiguous. Deletions cut 3 bases from V and 0 bases from J, with 21 bases between. The germline gives CDR1 MDHEN, CDR2 SYDVKM. This CDR3 contains 18 residues. The CDR3 loop is CASSLIPPPLGSSYEQYF. CDR3 in DNA: TGTGCCAGCAGTTTGATCCCCCCCCCGCTTGGAAGCTCCTACGAGCAGTACTTC. Looking up the rest from reference TRBV28 and TRBJ2-7 gives the full variable domain: DVKVTQSSRYLVKRTGEKVFLECVQDMDHENMFWYRQDPGLGLRLIYFSYDVKMKEKGDIPEGYSVSREKKERFSLILESASTNQTSMYLCASSLIPPPLGSSYEQYFGPGTRLTVT.

The chain is built from TRBV11-2 and TRBJ1-1; D remains unclear. This CDR3 is built from 15 residues. Trimming shortened V by 1 base and J by 8 bases, and 17 bases separated the two germline ends. CDR1 and CDR2 (germline): SGHAT, FQNNGV. The CDR3 region is CASSLVAVQLREAFF. The CDR3, as DNA: TGTGCCAGCAGCTTAGTGGCAGTTCAGCTGAGGGAAGCTTTCTTT.

The chain has TRBV20-1 and TRBJ2-7, with D perhaps matching TRBD1 (6 bases). Trimming removed 6 bases at V and 2 bases at J, with 23 bases between. The CDR3 has 16 residues. Germline V lookup: CDR1 DFQATT, CDR2 SNEGSKA (reference sequence). This CDR3 reads CSAKAIYRDQAYEQYF. CDR3 DNA: TGCAGTGCCAAGGCAATCTACAGGGACCAAGCCTACGAGCAGTACTTC.

This clonotype appeared a single time. The genes are TRBV4-1 and TRBJ2-7; D is ambiguous. In germline, CDR1 is MGHRA, CDR2 YSYEKL. Trimming removed 0 bases from V and 8 bases from J, with 11 bases in between. The length of the CDR3 is 13 residues. The CDR3 protein is CASSQDRGRQQYF. The CDR3 nucleotides read TGCGCCAGCAGCCAAGATAGAGGACGGCAGCAGTACTTC.

This chain uses TRBV20-1 with TRBJ2-7; D perhaps matches TRBD1 (6 bases). This CDR3 comprises 13 residues. The V gene lost 5 bases and the J gene lost 3 bases, with 14 bases spanning the gap. The V gene's germline CDR1 is DFQATT and CDR2 SNEGSKA (reference sequence). The CDR3 DNA sequence: TGCAGTGCTTTCCACGGGACAAACTACGAGCAGTACTTC. This encodes CSAFHGTNYEQYF.

This clonotype was detected a few times. The chain carries TRBV7-8 and TRBJ1-1; 11 bases map to TRBD1. Looked up from germline, CDR1 is SGHVS and CDR2 is FQNEAQ. V shed 5 bases, J shed 5 bases, and the junction held 7 bases outside the gene matches. The CDR3 runs 15 residues. The CDR3 DNA reads as TGTGCCAGCAGCGGCGGACAGGGGGCGAGTACTGAAGCTTTCTTT. Amino acids: CASSGGQGASTEAFF.

The chain uses TRBV7-2 and TRBJ2-3; D unresolved. The CDR3 extends over 13 amino acids. Germline V CDR1 and CDR2: SGHTA, FQGNSA. Trimming took 1 base from V and 4 from J, leaving 6 bases between them. The CDR3, as DNA: TGTGCCAGCAGCTTAGTGTCCGCAGATACGCAGTATTTT. Residues: CASSLVSADTQYF. The full variable domain, rest sourced from reference TRBV7-2 and TRBJ2-3, is GAGVSQSPSNKVTEKGKDVELRCDPISGHTALYWYRQSLGQGLEFLIYFQGNSAPDKSGLPSDRFSAERTGGSVSTLTIQRTQQEDSAVYLCASSLVSADTQYFGPGTRLTVL.

This clonotype was seen at least ten times. J is TRBJ1-4 and V is TRBV7-8; no firm D call. The CDR3 runs to 15 residues. Germline-derived CDR1 and CDR2 are SGHVS and FQNEAQ. V was shortened by 5 bases and J by 6 bases, with 16 bases between the two germline ends. The CDR3 sequence: CASSVNPGSDEKLFF. The CDR3 bases are TGTGCCAGCAGCGTCAACCCCGGGTCCGATGAAAAACTGTTTTTT.

The chain carries TRBV7-8 and TRBJ2-1; 8 bases are a match to TRBD1. Trimming took 5 bases from V and 4 from J; bases not matched to a gene: 19. There are 19 residues in the CDR3. Germline V lookup: CDR1 SGHVS, CDR2 FQNEAQ. This chain's CDR3 is CASSPASIIEDRAYNEQFF. The CDR3, as DNA: TGTGCCAGCAGCCCAGCTTCGATCATTGAGGACAGGGCTTACAATGAGCAGTTCTTC.

The J gene is TRBJ2-7, the V gene TRBV20-1; 8 nucleotides match TRBD2. CDR1 DFQATT and CDR2 SNEGSKA come from the germline V gene (reference sequence). This CDR3 is 13 amino acids long. V shed 5 bases, J shed 5 bases, and the junction held 8 bases outside the gene matches. This CDR3 is CSALRSAGDEQYF. In DNA form, the CDR3 reads TGCAGTGCTCTCCGTTCAGCGGGGGACGAGCAGTACTTC.

This clonotype has more than one count but fewer than ten. V and J are TRBV7-9 and TRBJ2-7; 9 bases map to TRBD1. The CDR3 sequence is 15 residues long. The V segment lost 6 bases and the J segment 1 base; nucleotides outside the gene matches: 7. CDR1 and CDR2 (germline): SEHNR, FQNEAQ (reference sequence). The CDR3 protein is CASSPGTGYSYEQYF. The CDR3 DNA follows: TGTGCCAGCAGTCCCGGGACAGGGTATTCCTACGAGCAGTACTTC.

This clonotype came up a few times. This sequence joins TRBV7-6 and TRBJ2-5; D unclear. CDR1 SGHVS and CDR2 FNYEAQ come from the germline V gene. V shed 2 bases and J shed 4 bases, with 8 bases lying between them. There are 13 residues in the CDR3. CDR3 DNA sequence: TGTGCCAGCAGCTTAATAGCAGCAGAGACCCAGTACTTC. Amino acid sequence: CASSLIAAETQYF.

This clonotype was picked up a small number of times. This sequence joins TRBV7-6 and TRBJ1-2, with TRBD1 as a possible D gene (6 bases). V was trimmed by 5 bases and J by 4 bases, leaving 11 bases between them. The CDR3 is 13 amino acids. Germline loops: CDR1 SGHVS, CDR2 FNYEAQ. As DNA, the CDR3 is TGTGCCAGCAGCCCCGGGACATCCTATGGCTACACCTTC. This encodes CASSPGTSYGYTF.